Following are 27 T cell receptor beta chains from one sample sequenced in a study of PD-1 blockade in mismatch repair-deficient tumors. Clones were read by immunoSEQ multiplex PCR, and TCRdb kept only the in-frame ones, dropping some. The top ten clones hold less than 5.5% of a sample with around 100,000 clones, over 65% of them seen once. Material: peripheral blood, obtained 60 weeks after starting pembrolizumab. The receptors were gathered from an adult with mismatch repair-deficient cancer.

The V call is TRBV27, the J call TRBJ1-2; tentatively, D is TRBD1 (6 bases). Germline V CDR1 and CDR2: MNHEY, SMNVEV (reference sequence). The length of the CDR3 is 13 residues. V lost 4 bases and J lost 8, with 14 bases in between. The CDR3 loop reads CASSYDRSKGYTF. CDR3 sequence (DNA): TGTGCCAGCAGTTATGACAGGAGTAAGGGCTACACCTTC.

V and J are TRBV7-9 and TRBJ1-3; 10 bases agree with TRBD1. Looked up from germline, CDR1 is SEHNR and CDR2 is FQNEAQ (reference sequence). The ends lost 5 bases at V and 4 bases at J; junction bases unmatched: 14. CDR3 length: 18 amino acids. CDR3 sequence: CASSPRPGTGEYGNTIYF. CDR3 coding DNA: TGTGCCAGCAGCCCGCGTCCCGGGACAGGGGAATACGGAAACACCATATATTTT. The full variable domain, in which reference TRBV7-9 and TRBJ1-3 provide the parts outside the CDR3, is DTGVSQNPRHKITKRGQNVTFRCDPISEHNRLYWYRQTLGQGPEFLTYFQNEAQLEKSRLLSDRFSAERPKGSFSTLEIQRTEQGDSAMYLCASSPRPGTGEYGNTIYFGEGSWLTVV.

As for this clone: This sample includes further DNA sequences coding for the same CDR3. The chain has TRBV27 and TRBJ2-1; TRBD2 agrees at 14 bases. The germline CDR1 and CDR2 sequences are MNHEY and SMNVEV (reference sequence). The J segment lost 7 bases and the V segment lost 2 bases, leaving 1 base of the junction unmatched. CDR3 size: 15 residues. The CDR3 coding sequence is TGTGCCAGCAGTTTAGGGACTAGCGGGAGTAATGAGCAGTTCTTC. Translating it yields CASSLGTSGSNEQFF.

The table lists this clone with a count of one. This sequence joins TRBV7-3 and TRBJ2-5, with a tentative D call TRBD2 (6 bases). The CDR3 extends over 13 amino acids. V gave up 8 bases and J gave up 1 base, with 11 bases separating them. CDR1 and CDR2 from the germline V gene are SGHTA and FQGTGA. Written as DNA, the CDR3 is TGTGCCAGCGCCGGGAGTTCCCAAGAGACCCAGTACTTC. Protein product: CASAGSSQETQYF.

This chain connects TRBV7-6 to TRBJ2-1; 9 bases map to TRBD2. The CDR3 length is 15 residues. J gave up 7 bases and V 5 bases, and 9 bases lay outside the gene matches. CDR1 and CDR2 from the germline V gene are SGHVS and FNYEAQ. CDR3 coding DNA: TGTGCCAGCAGCCCAGGGTTTAGCGGGAGTAATGAGCAGTTCTTC. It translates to CASSPGFSGSNEQFF.

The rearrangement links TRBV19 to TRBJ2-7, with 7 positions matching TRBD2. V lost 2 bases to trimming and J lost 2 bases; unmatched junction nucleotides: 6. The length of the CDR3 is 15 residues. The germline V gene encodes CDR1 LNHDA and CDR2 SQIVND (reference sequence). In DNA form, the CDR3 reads TGTGCCAGTAGTATACTAGCGGAGACTACCTACGAGCAGTACTTC. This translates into CASSILAETTYEQYF. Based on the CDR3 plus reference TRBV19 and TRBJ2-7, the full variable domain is DGGITQSPKYLFRKEGQNVTLSCEQNLNHDAMYWYRQDPGQGLRLIYYSQIVNDFQKGDIAEGYSVSREKKESFPLTVTSAQKNPTAFYLCASSILAETTYEQYFGPGTRLTVT.

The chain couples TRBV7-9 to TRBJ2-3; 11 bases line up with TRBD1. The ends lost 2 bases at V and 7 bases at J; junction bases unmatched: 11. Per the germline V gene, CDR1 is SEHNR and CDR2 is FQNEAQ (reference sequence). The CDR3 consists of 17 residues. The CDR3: CASSLPVRTGGANTQYF. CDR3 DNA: TGTGCCAGCAGCTTACCTGTGAGGACAGGGGGCGCAAATACGCAGTATTTT.

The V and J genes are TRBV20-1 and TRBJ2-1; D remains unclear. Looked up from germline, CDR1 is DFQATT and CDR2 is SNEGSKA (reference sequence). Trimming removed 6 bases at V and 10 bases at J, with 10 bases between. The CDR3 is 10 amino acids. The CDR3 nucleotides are TGCAGTGCAGTAGTTTCCGAGCAGTTCTTC. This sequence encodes CSAVVSEQFF.

The CDR3, as DNA: TGTGCCAGCAGCTTAGAGGCAGGGCGGGCCTACAATGAGCAGTTCTTC. Translated: CASSLEAGRAYNEQFF. The chain joins TRBV7-6 to TRBJ2-1; D assignment may be TRBD1 or TRBD2 (5 bases each). This CDR3 is built from 16 residues. Germline V gene data show CDR1 as SGHVS and CDR2 as FNYEAQ. Trimming took 1 base from V and 2 from J, leaving 12 bases between them.

The CDR3 nucleotides are TGTGCCAGTAGCCCAATCGTCGGGGGGTCTGATGAAAAACTGTTTTTT. Protein: CASSPIVGGSDEKLFF. V usage is TRBV19 and J usage is TRBJ1-4; a weak D match, TRBD1 (5 bases). This CDR3 has 16 amino acids. Germline CDR1 is LNHDA and CDR2 is SQIVND (reference sequence). The V end lost 6 bases, the J end lost 6 bases, and 20 bases lay between the germline ends. The variable domain in full, with the rest retrieved from reference TRBV19 and TRBJ1-4, is DGGITQSPKYLFRKEGQNVTLSCEQNLNHDAMYWYRQDPGQGLRLIYYSQIVNDFQKGDIAEGYSVSREKKESFPLTVTSAQKNPTAFYLCASSPIVGGSDEKLFFGSGTQLSVL.

The CDR3 coding sequence is TGTGCCAGCAGTGTCCTAGCGGCAGGCAAAGAGACCCAGTACTTC. It specifies CASSVLAAGKETQYF. The V call is TRBV2, the J call TRBJ2-5, with 7 bases that match TRBD2. The CDR3 runs to 15 residues. V gave up 4 bases and J gave up 3 bases; unmatched junction bases: 8. Germline loops: CDR1 SNHLY, CDR2 FYNNEI. Looking up the rest from reference TRBV2 and TRBJ2-5 gives the full variable domain: EPEVTQTPSHQVTQMGQEVILRCVPISNHLYFYWYRQILGQKVEFLVSFYNNEISEKSEIFDDQFSVERPDGSNFTLKIRSTKLEDSAMYFCASSVLAAGKETQYFGPGTRLLVL.

For the CDR3, the DNA is TGTGCCAGCAGCCCCCGGGGCTCTGGAAACACCATATATTTT. Its translation is CASSPRGSGNTIYF. The rearrangement joins TRBV7-2 to TRBJ1-3; D not certain. Per the germline V gene, CDR1 is SGHTA and CDR2 is FQGNSA. The CDR3 length is 14 residues. The V end lost 5 bases, the J end lost 0 bases, and 8 bases lay between the germline ends.

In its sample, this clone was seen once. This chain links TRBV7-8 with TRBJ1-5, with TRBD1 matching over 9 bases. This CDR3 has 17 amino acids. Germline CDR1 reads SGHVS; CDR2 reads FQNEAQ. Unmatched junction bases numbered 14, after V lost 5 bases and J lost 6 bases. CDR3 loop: CASSLRDRAFRSQPQHF. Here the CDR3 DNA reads TGTGCCAGCAGCCTTCGGGACAGGGCGTTTCGGAGTCAGCCCCAGCATTTT.

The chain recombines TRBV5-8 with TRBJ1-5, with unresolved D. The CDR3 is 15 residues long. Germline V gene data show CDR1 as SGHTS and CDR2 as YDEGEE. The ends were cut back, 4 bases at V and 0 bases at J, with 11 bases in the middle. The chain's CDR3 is CASSTPTYSNQPQHF. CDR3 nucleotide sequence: TGTGCCAGCAGCACTCCAACTTATAGCAATCAGCCCCAGCATTTT.

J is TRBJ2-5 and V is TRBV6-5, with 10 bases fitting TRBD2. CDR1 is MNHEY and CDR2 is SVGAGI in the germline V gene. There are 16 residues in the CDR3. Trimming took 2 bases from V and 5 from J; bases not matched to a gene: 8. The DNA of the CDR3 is TGTGCCAGCAGTTACGGGCTAGCGGGAGCAGCTGAGACCCAGTACTTC. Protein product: CASSYGLAGAAETQYF.

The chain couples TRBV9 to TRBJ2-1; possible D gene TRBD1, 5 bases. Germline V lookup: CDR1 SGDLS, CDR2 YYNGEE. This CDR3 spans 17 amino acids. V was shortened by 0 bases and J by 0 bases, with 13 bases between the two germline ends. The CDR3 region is CASSVDRGLSSYNEQFF. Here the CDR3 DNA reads TGTGCCAGCAGCGTAGATAGGGGCCTGAGCTCCTACAATGAGCAGTTCTTC.

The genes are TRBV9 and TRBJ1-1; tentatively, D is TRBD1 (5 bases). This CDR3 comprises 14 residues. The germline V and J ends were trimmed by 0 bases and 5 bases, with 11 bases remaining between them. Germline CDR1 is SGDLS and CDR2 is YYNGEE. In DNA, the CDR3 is TGTGCCAGCAGCGTAGCGTCAGGGTGGACTGAAGCTTTCTTT. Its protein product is CASSVASGWTEAFF.

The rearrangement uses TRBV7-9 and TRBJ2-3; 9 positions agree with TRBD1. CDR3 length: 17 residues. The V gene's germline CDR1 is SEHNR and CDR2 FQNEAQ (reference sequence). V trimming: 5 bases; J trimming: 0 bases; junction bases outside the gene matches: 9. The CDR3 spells CASSPWDRAWSTDTQYF. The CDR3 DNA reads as TGTGCCAGCAGCCCGTGGGACAGGGCTTGGAGCACAGATACGCAGTATTTT.

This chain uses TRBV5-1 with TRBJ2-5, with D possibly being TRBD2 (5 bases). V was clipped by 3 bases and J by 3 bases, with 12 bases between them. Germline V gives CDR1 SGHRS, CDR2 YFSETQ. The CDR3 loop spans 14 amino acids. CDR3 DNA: TGCGCCAGCAGCTCCCTCCCGGGAAAAGAGACCCAGTACTTC. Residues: CASSSLPGKETQYF.

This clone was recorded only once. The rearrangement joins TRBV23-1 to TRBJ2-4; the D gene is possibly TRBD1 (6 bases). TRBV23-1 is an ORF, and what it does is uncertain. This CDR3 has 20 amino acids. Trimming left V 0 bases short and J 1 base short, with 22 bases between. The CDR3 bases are TGCGCCAGCAGTCAATCGAACCGTTCACAGGGTTCTATGGCCAAAAACATTCAGTACTTC. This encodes CASSQSNRSQGSMAKNIQYF.

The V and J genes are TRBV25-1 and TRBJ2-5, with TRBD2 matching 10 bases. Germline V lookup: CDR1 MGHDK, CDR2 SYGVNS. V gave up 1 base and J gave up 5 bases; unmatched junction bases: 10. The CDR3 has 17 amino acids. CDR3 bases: TGTGCCAGCAGTGAATTCGGAGCGGGAGGGAGGCGGGAGACCCAGTACTTC. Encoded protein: CASSEFGAGGRRETQYF.

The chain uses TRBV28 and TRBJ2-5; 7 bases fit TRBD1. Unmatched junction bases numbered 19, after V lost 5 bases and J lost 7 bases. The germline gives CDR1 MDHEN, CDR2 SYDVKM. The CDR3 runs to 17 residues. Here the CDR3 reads CASSHSTGLGSLGTQYF. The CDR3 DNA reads TGTGCCAGCAGTCATTCGACAGGGCTCGGGTCCTTAGGGACCCAGTACTTC.

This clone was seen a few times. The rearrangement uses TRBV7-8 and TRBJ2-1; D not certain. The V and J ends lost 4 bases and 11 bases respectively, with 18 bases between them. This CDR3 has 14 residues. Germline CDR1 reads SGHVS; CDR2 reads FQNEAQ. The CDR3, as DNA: TGTGCCAGCAGCTCTGAACTTTCCCACCTTAAGCAGTTCTTC. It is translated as CASSSELSHLKQFF.

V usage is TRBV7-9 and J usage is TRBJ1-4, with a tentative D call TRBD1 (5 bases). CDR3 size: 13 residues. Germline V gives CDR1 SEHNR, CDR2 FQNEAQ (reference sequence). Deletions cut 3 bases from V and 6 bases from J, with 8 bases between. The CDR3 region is CASSFRADEKLFF. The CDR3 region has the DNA TGTGCCAGCAGCTTCAGGGCTGATGAAAAACTGTTTTTT.

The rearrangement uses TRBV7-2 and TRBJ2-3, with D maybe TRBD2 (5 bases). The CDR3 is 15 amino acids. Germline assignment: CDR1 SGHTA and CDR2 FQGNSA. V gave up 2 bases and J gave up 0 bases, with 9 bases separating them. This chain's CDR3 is CASSLNRLSTDTQYF. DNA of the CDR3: TGTGCCAGCAGCTTAAACAGACTAAGCACAGATACGCAGTATTTT.

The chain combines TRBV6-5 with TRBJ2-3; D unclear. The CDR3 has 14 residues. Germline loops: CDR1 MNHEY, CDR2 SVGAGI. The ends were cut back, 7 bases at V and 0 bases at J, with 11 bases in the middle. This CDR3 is CASTRRPSTDTQYF. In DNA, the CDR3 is TGTGCCAGCACCCGACGTCCTAGCACAGATACGCAGTATTTT.

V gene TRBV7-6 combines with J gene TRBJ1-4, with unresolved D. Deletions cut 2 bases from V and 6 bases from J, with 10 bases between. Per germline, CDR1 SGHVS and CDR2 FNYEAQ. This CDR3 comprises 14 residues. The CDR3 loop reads CASSLNVLDEKLFF. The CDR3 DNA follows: TGTGCCAGCAGCTTAAATGTGTTGGATGAAAAACTGTTTTTT.